This T cell receptor (beta chain) is drawn from a study of CD8+CD57+ T cells in acquired aplastic anemia. Study results and limitations: It was found that under 30 CD8+ CDR3 sequences were shared between patients and controls.

Genomic DNA acted as the template from which TCR beta VDJ combination and CDR3 sequence profiling were carried out. One entry per CDR3 protein, called by TCRdb with MiXCR from the reads. The sample has 150,000 or so distinct CDR3 sequences, around half seen once; the top ten hold under 1.2%. This clonotype was counted at least ten times. Antigen: not known. The trim removed 4 bases at V and 2 bases at J, leaving 5 bases unmatched. This CDR3 has 14 amino acids. Germline V lookup: CDR1 MNHEY, CDR2 SMNVEV (reference sequence). The sequenced patients had an expansion of CD8+CD57+ cells seen by flow cytometry.

The sequenced sample was sorted CD4+, CD8+, or CD8+CD57+ T cells (not recorded which) from PBMCs. The rearrangement uses TRBV27 and TRBJ2-7, with 7 nucleotides matching TRBD1. The source of this sequence is a human donor with aplastic anemia. Written as DNA, the CDR3 is TGTGCCAGCAGTTCCCACGGGACAGCCTACGAGCAGTACTTC. It yields the protein CASSSHGTAYEQYF.